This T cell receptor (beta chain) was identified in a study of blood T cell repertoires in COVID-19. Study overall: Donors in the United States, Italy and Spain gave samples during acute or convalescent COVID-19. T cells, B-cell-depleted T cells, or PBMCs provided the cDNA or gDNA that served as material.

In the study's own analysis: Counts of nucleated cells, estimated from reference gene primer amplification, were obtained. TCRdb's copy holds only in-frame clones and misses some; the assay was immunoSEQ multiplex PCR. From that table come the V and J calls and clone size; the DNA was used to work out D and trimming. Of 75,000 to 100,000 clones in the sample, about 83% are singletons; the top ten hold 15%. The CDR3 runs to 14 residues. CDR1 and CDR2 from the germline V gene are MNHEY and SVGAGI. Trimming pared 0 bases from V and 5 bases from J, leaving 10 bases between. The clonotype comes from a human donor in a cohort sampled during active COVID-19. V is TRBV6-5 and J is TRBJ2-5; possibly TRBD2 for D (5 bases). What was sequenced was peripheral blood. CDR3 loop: CASSYSRGLETQYF. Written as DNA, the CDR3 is TGTGCCAGCAGTTACTCGAGAGGGCTGGAGACCCAGTACTTC.